Each of the 22 T cell receptor beta chains below was sequenced from the same sample in a study of human T cells and chemical hapten exposure (dated by TCRdb to the early 2020s). Reading the label with the study, this specimen's time point is: healthy volunteer bleed at 6 weeks. Total RNA was isolated from unfractionated whole blood collected in Tempus Blood RNA tubes. The method was RACE. This sample was sequenced with a NextSeq 500. The public reads were reanalyzed by TCRdb: fastp trimming at Q25, MiXCR alignment, in-frame beta chains only. For every CDR3 protein sequence, its rows merge into one entry that carries the most common genes and DNA. This sample has under 45,000 distinct CDR3 sequences in its table, and around 5.5% of those were observed once. 9.5% to 15% of the sample is in the top ten clones. The sample was whole blood. These receptors originate from a human donor in good health. Some clones in this sample may be carry-over from other donors' samples.

The sample holds a few counts of this clonotype. The chain uses TRBV20-1 and TRBJ2-7; TRBD1 might be the D (7 bases). The CDR3 is made up of 14 amino acids. Deletions cut 6 bases from V and 4 bases from J, with 19 bases between. Germline CDR1 and CDR2: DFQATT and SNEGSKA (reference sequence). The CDR3 loop is CSALGRGDQYEQYF. CDR3 in DNA: TGCAGTGCCCTGGGCAGGGGGGATCAGTACGAGCAGTACTTC.

The rearrangement joins TRBV6-1 to TRBJ1-2; 11 bases line up with TRBD1. V was pared by 6 bases and J by 4 bases, with 10 bases of the junction left unmatched. CDR1 and CDR2 from the germline V gene are MNHNS and SASEGT. This CDR3 spans 16 amino acids. The chain's CDR3 is CASSLQSGTGGYGYTF. For the CDR3, the DNA is TGTGCCAGCAGCCTCCAATCCGGGACAGGGGGCTATGGCTACACCTTC.

This clonotype was counted ten times or more. V usage is TRBV9 and J usage is TRBJ1-5; D possibly corresponds to TRBD1 (5 bases). Trimming shortened V by 0 bases and J by 3 bases, and 7 bases separated the two germline ends. The CDR3 totals 14 residues. Germline-derived CDR1 and CDR2 are SGDLS and YYNGEE. CDR3 bases: TGTGCCAGCAGCGTAGATGGGGCCAATCAGCCCCAGCATTTT. Encoded protein: CASSVDGANQPQHF.

The rearrangement uses TRBV18 and TRBJ1-3; tentatively, D is TRBD1 (5 bases). Germline CDR1 is KGHSH and CDR2 is LQKENI. V dropped 2 bases and J dropped 0 bases, with 14 bases sitting between them. This CDR3 has 17 residues. CDR3 region: CASSPSSGGGSGNTIYF. In DNA form, the CDR3 reads TGTGCCAGCTCACCATCCAGCGGGGGAGGCTCTGGAAACACCATATATTTT.

This clonotype was detected many times. The chain combines TRBV7-8 with TRBJ1-2; maybe TRBD1 (6 bases). The germline CDR1 and CDR2 sequences are SGHVS and FQNEAQ. The CDR3 is 15 amino acids. Between the trimmed V and J ends, which lost 5 bases and 5 bases, there was a span of 18 bases. CDR3 loop: CASSLGAGVLYGYTF. The CDR3 DNA sequence: TGTGCCAGCAGCCTGGGGGCGGGAGTCCTTTATGGCTACACCTTC.

The chain employs TRBV15 and TRBJ2-1; D may match TRBD1 or TRBD2 (7 bases each). Germline V gene data show CDR1 as LNHNV and CDR2 as YYDKDF (reference sequence). CDR3 length: 19 residues. Between the trimmed V and J ends, which lost 0 bases and 1 base, there was a span of 19 bases. CDR3 DNA sequence: TGTGCCACCAGCAGAGATAAGGGGGGAGGGGGCCCGTCCTACAATGAGCAGTTCTTC. It is translated as CATSRDKGGGGPSYNEQFF.

This clonotype appeared a few times. The chain has TRBV5-1 and TRBJ1-1, with 7 positions matching TRBD1. Germline assignment: CDR1 SGHRS and CDR2 YFSETQ. The junction had 2 bases not matched to a gene; V was cut back by 5 bases and J by 1 base. The CDR3 is 13 amino acids. The CDR3 here is CASREGANTEAFF. Written as DNA, the CDR3 is TGCGCCAGCAGGGAGGGGGCGAACACTGAAGCTTTCTTT.

This clonotype was observed many times. The chain is built from TRBV28 and TRBJ1-1; no reliable D call. V lost 4 bases, J lost 6 bases, and 15 bases lay in between. Per germline, CDR1 MDHEN and CDR2 SYDVKM. The CDR3 has 14 residues. CDR3 loop: CASSSLVGRAEAFF. CDR3 DNA: TGTGCCAGCAGTTCCCTTGTCGGAAGGGCTGAAGCTTTCTTT.

This clonotype was seen at least ten times. The CDR3 nucleotides read TGTGCCAGCAGGCCCCCAGGGGAAGCTAACTATGGCTACACCTTC. Amino acid sequence: CASRPPGEANYGYTF. V and J are TRBV7-2 and TRBJ1-2, with TRBD1 as a possible D gene (6 bases). V was cut by 6 bases and J by 0 bases, with 14 bases left in between. Germline loops: CDR1 SGHTA, CDR2 FQGNSA. The CDR3 length is 15 residues.

This clonotype was detected ten times or more. This chain connects TRBV2 to TRBJ2-2, with D possibly matching TRBD1 (6 bases). Germline values: CDR1 SNHLY, CDR2 FYNNEI. V gave up 8 bases and J gave up 8 bases, with 15 bases separating them. The CDR3 extends over 13 amino acids. The CDR3 DNA is TGTGCCAGCGTGGGGGCCTCCCGGGGGGAGCTGTTTTTT. It translates to CASVGASRGELFF.

This clonotype was observed at least ten times. The CDR3 DNA reads as TGTGCCAGCAGTTTACTAAGCCCTACAGGGGTTGGCTACACCTTC. Translation gives CASSLLSPTGVGYTF. This rearrangement joins TRBV28 to TRBJ1-2; 7 bases are shared with TRBD1. V trimming: 2 bases; J trimming: 7 bases; junction bases outside the gene matches: 10. The CDR3 sequence is 15 residues long. Germline V gene lookup returns CDR1 MDHEN and CDR2 SYDVKM.

Concerning this clonotype: A junction boundary mismatches the germline segment, possibly from a read error. V gene TRBV6-1 combines with J gene TRBJ1-1; D call uncertain. The germline V gene encodes CDR1 MNHNS and CDR2 SASEGT. The CDR3 runs 12 residues. The CDR3 DNA is TGTGCCAGCAGTAAAGCGAGGGCCGCCGGTTTCTTT. Translation gives CASSKARAAGFF.

This clonotype showed up many times. V usage is TRBV28 and J usage is TRBJ1-5; D uncertain. Trimming cost V 5 bases and J 5 bases, with 19 bases left between them. The CDR3 is made up of 16 amino acids. CDR1 MDHEN and CDR2 SYDVKM come from the germline V gene. This CDR3 is CASSPTRARQHQPQHF. The CDR3 DNA reads TGTGCCAGCAGTCCTACCCGGGCTCGCCAGCATCAGCCCCAGCATTTT.

The chain couples TRBV2 to TRBJ2-4; 9 nucleotides align to TRBD1. CDR1 and CDR2 from the germline V gene are SNHLY and FYNNEI. This CDR3 spans 16 amino acids. V lost 6 bases and J lost 0; bases outside the gene matches: 6. The CDR3 here is CASRGQGDLAKNIQYF. In DNA, the CDR3 is TGTGCCAGCAGGGGACAGGGAGACTTAGCCAAAAACATTCAGTACTTC.

This clonotype was counted many times. V and J are TRBV2 and TRBJ2-3; D possibly corresponds to TRBD2 (5 bases). The V and J ends lost 4 bases and 8 bases respectively, with 16 bases between them. CDR1 SNHLY and CDR2 FYNNEI come from the germline V gene. The CDR3 sequence is 14 residues long. The CDR3 sequence: CASSVSGVLGTQYF. DNA of the CDR3: TGTGCCAGCAGTGTAAGCGGAGTACTGGGTACGCAGTATTTT.

This clonotype showed up many times. This chain joins TRBV10-1 and TRBJ2-3; 14 bases line up with TRBD2. Trimming cost V 4 bases and J 2 bases; bases outside gene matches: 14. CDR3 length: 20 residues. The germline V gene has CDR1 WNHNN and CDR2 SYGVQD (reference sequence). CDR3 region: CASSGPGLAGALGHTDTQYF. The CDR3 DNA follows: TGCGCCAGCAGTGGGCCGGGACTAGCGGGGGCCTTAGGACACACAGATACGCAGTATTTT.

There are many counts of this clonotype. The chain links TRBV4-1 to TRBJ2-3, with D possibly matching TRBD2 (6 bases). Trimming pared 0 bases from V and 6 bases from J, leaving 16 bases between. This CDR3 comprises 16 residues. Germline V gene lookup returns CDR1 MGHRA and CDR2 YSYEKL. CDR3 residues: CASSQEVGFGGDTQYF. The DNA of the CDR3 is TGCGCCAGCAGCCAAGAAGTCGGGTTCGGGGGTGATACGCAGTATTTT.

On this clonotype: A much larger clone lies a single base off, so this may be a read error. The V and J genes are TRBV5-1 and TRBJ2-2; D is unclear. CDR3 length: 14 residues. Germline-derived CDR1 and CDR2 are SGHRS and YFSETQ. The CDR3 here is CASSKASNIGELFF. In nucleotides, the CDR3 is TGCGCCAGCAGCAAAGCGAGTAACATCGGGGAGCTGTTTTTT.

This clonotype occurred a few times. V is TRBV2 and J is TRBJ2-5; the match to TRBD1 covers 8 bases. The trim removed 2 bases at V and 4 bases at J, leaving 9 bases unmatched. This CDR3 is built from 16 residues. In germline, CDR1 is SNHLY, CDR2 FYNNEI. The CDR3 region has the DNA TGTGCCAGCAGTGAAACCAGGACAGGGTTTCGAGAGACCCAGTACTTC. It translates to CASSETRTGFRETQYF.

There are many counts of this clonotype. This chain connects TRBV12-3 or TRBV12-4 to TRBJ2-2; 8 positions match TRBD2. The CDR3 consists of 14 residues. The ends lost 7 bases at V and 6 bases at J; junction bases unmatched: 7. The CDR3 loop is CASKESGSPGELFF. Written as DNA, the CDR3 is TGTGCCAGCAAAGAGAGCGGGAGCCCCGGGGAGCTGTTTTTT.

The chain combines TRBV3-1 with TRBJ1-1; possible D gene TRBD1, 5 bases. The CDR3 runs 14 residues. Per the germline V gene, CDR1 is LGHDT and CDR2 is YNNKEL (reference sequence). V dropped 3 bases and J dropped 8 bases, with 16 bases sitting between them. CDR3 sequence (DNA): TGTGCCAGCAGCCATTCCGGGGACCTTAAGGAAGCTTTCTTT. As protein: CASSHSGDLKEAFF.

This clonotype occurred many times. The V call is TRBV5-1, the J call TRBJ2-3; D is possibly TRBD1 (5 bases). Trimming cost V 3 bases and J 2 bases, with 19 bases left between them. Germline V gene lookup returns CDR1 SGHRS and CDR2 YFSETQ. This CDR3 has 17 residues. The CDR3 protein is CASSSRKVLGDTDTQYF. The CDR3 DNA reads as TGCGCCAGCAGCTCTCGAAAAGTCCTAGGGGACACAGATACGCAGTATTTT.